The present entry profiles one TCR beta chain with its context. The antigen is undetermined. V lost 5 bases and J lost 3, with 14 bases in between. Germline CDR1 and CDR2: SEHNR and FQNEAQ (reference sequence). This CDR3 comprises 14 residues. These data originate in a study of CD8 T cells in ankylosing spondylitis. Whole-study findings and limits: In ankylosing spondylitis blood, a motif of roughly 8 highly homologous TCR beta variants appeared characteristic. In ankylosing spondylitis patients, matched synovial fluid reportedly showed significant enrichment of disease-linked clones.

TCRdb fed the 5' RACE reads into MiXCR, producing one record per CDR3 protein. The repertoire holds 380,000 or so distinct CDR3 sequences, with approximately 20% as singletons. This receptor was obtained from a male donor with ankylosing spondylitis or in good health (not recorded which). The sample was blood, either unsorted or a sorted T cell fraction (not recorded which). The V call is TRBV7-9, the J call TRBJ2-7; no reliable D call. This CDR3 is CASSLGRLYYEQYF. The CDR3 nucleotides read TGTGCCAGCAGCCTTGGAAGGCTATACTACGAGCAGTACTTC.